The entry below describes one T cell receptor beta chain. The antigen is undetermined. Pregnancy or lactation, uncontrolled infections and other autoimmune diseases were grounds for excluding patients. Trimming took 7 bases from V and 5 from J, leaving 17 bases between them. The germline V gene encodes CDR1 KGHSH and CDR2 LQKENI. The CDR3 extends over 14 amino acids. RNA transcripts were the source from which TCR beta CDR3 regions were amplified. Amplification began with first-round RT-PCR using HTBI primers, then second-round multiplex PCR was performed. TCRdb re-analysed the multiplex PCR reads in MiXCR, keeping a single row per CDR3 protein. In the table there are 500,000 to 800,000 distinct CDR3 sequences, just over 40% of which are singletons. This specimen comes from a study of Graves' ophthalmopathy and Graves' hyperthyroidism. Points from the study as a whole: Blood shared most expanded thyroid clonotypes above 0.001 frequency.

J is TRBJ1-1 and V is TRBV18; D perhaps matches TRBD1 (5 bases). The source material was peripheral blood. The sequence derives from an adult man with Graves' ophthalmopathy. The CDR3 bases are TGTGCCAGCTTACCGGGAGGGGAAGGGACTGAAGCTTTCTTT. It specifies CASLPGGEGTEAFF. Complete variable domain (other parts from reference TRBV18 and TRBJ1-1): NAGVMQNPRHLVRRRGQEARLRCSPMKGHSHVYWYRQLPEEGLKFMVYLQKENIIDESGMPKERFSAEFPKEGPSILRIQQVVRGDSAAYFCASLPGGEGTEAFFGQGTRLTVV.